These 25 T cell receptor beta chains share one sample of origin, sequenced in a study of shared clonotypes between healthy human individuals. The repertoire was sequenced with immunoSEQ multiplex PCR; TCRdb's copy has only in-frame clones and lacks some. Here the sample spans about 2.3 million clones, more than 80% being singletons. The sample consisted of naive CD4+ T cells from PBMCs. Indicated subset: CD45RA+ positively selected. These receptors originate from a man between 18 and 35 years old in good health. Some clones in this sample may be carry-over from other donors' samples.

The chain combines TRBV11-2 with TRBJ2-1; D call uncertain. The germline V and J ends were trimmed by 5 bases and 11 bases, with 10 bases remaining between them. Germline V gene lookup returns CDR1 SGHAT and CDR2 FQNNGV. The CDR3 runs 11 residues. The CDR3 loop reads CASSPTRQQFF. The DNA of the CDR3 is TGTGCCAGCAGCCCAACCCGTCAGCAGTTCTTC.

V gene TRBV4-1 combines with J gene TRBJ1-4; 10 bases line up with TRBD1. With 4 bases clipped from V and 8 bases from J, the junction kept 10 bases outside the gene matches. This CDR3 has 16 residues. The V gene's germline CDR1 is MGHRA and CDR2 YSYEKL. In DNA, the CDR3 is TGCGCCAGCAGCCTGCCCCCGGGACAGGGGAAGGAAAAACTGTTTTTT. Translated, it gives CASSLPPGQGKEKLFF.

This clone has only one observation. The chain couples TRBV5-1 to TRBJ2-7; 7 bases align to TRBD1. The CDR3 spans 14 residues. V dropped 4 bases and J dropped 6; count of bases not matched to a gene: 10. Germline CDR1 reads SGHRS; CDR2 reads YFSETQ. The CDR3 region has the DNA TGCGCCAGCAGCATCACCCGACAGGGAAGCGAGCAGTACTTC. Translating it yields CASSITRQGSEQYF.

The chain is built from TRBV2 and TRBJ1-2; the D gene is possibly TRBD1 (5 bases). Trimming took 5 bases from V and 4 from J, leaving 8 bases between them. This CDR3 contains 12 residues. Germline assignment: CDR1 SNHLY and CDR2 FYNNEI. Here the CDR3 DNA reads TGTGCCAGCAGTCCTAGGGGCTATGGCTACACCTTC. It yields the protein CASSPRGYGYTF.

The rearrangement joins TRBV28 to TRBJ1-5, with D possibly matching TRBD1 (5 bases). This CDR3 spans 13 amino acids. Trimming stripped 7 bases from V and 3 bases from J, with 10 bases between. Germline V gene lookup returns CDR1 MDHEN and CDR2 SYDVKM. The CDR3 DNA is TGTGCCAGCACCGGGACCTTCAATCAGCCCCAGCATTTT. This translates into CASTGTFNQPQHF.

V is TRBV5-8 and J is TRBJ2-3, with D hard to call. This CDR3 has 13 residues. Per the germline V gene, CDR1 is SGHTS and CDR2 is YDEGEE. V was shortened by 1 base and J by 6 bases, with 9 bases between the two germline ends. In DNA form, the CDR3 reads TGTGCCAGCAGCTTGCGCGAGGTGGATACGCAGTATTTT. This codes for CASSLREVDTQYF.

The chain combines TRBV10-3 with TRBJ1-4; TRBD1 is a possible D gene (5 bases). With 6 bases removed from V and 6 bases from J, the gap between germline ends came to 11 bases. CDR1 ENHRY and CDR2 SYGVKD come from the germline V gene. The CDR3 covers 13 residues. The CDR3 sequence: CAIRIDRDEKLFF. In DNA, the CDR3 is TGTGCCATCAGGATTGACAGAGATGAAAAACTGTTTTTT.

The CDR3 nucleotides read TGCGCCAGCAGCCAGGAGGGGGGGGGAGCCCACGAGCAGTACTTC. Translation: CASSQEGGGAHEQYF. The V and J genes are TRBV4-3 and TRBJ2-7; a possible D gene is TRBD2 (7 bases). Germline-derived CDR1 and CDR2 are LGHNA and YSLEER. V gave up 3 bases and J gave up 5 bases, with 17 bases separating them. This CDR3 region has 15 residues.

The V and J genes are TRBV9 and TRBJ2-7, with 12 bases that match TRBD2. The V and J ends lost 3 bases and 3 bases, in that order; junction bases with no gene match: 7. Germline loops: CDR1 SGDLS, CDR2 YYNGEE. The CDR3 has 16 residues. The CDR3 region is CASSEGLAGDLYEQYF. CDR3 sequence (DNA): TGTGCCAGCAGCGAGGGACTAGCGGGCGACCTCTACGAGCAGTACTTC. Looking up the rest from reference TRBV9 and TRBJ2-7 gives the full variable domain: DSGVTQTPKHLITATGQRVTLRCSPRSGDLSVYWYQQSLDQGLQFLIQYYNGEERAKGNILERFSAQQFPDLHSELNLSSLELGDSALYFCASSEGLAGDLYEQYFGPGTRLTVT.

V is TRBV7-2 and J is TRBJ2-3; D gene ambiguous. The CDR3 is 14 residues long. Trimming left V 3 bases short and J 1 base short, with 8 bases between. Germline CDR1 and CDR2: SGHTA and FQGNSA. CDR3 loop: CASSLETGTDTQYF. The DNA for the CDR3 is TGTGCCAGCAGCTTGGAAACAGGCACAGATACGCAGTATTTT.

The chain links TRBV6-5 to TRBJ2-7; D might be TRBD1 or TRBD2, each matching 5 bases. The germline gives CDR1 MNHEY, CDR2 SVGAGI. The germline V and J ends were trimmed by 6 bases and 2 bases, with 17 bases remaining between them. The CDR3 loop spans 15 amino acids. The DNA for the CDR3 is TGTGCCAGCAGCCCCGGGCCAGGGAGCACCTACGAGCAGTACTTC. Amino acids: CASSPGPGSTYEQYF.

CDR3 DNA: TGTGCCAGCGGCAGGGACCAGGGGTACGAGCAGTACTTC. Protein: CASGRDQGYEQYF. The gene calls are TRBV2 and TRBJ2-7, with D possibly TRBD1 on 6 matching bases. Germline V gene lookup returns CDR1 SNHLY and CDR2 FYNNEI. This CDR3 region has 13 residues. Deletions cut 8 bases from V and 4 bases from J, with 15 bases between.

This sequence joins TRBV11-2 and TRBJ2-1; TRBD2 matches 10 bases. This CDR3 comprises 15 residues. From germline, CDR1 is SGHAT and CDR2 FQNNGV. V shed 4 bases and J 4 bases; nucleotides not matched to a gene: 4. DNA for the CDR3: TGTGCCAGCAGCTCCCAGCGGGAGGGTTACAATGAGCAGTTCTTC. Translation: CASSSQREGYNEQFF.

In regard to this clone: The same CDR3 is also encoded by other DNA sequences in this sample. The V call is TRBV6-1, the J call TRBJ2-2, with 11 bases identical to TRBD2. Looked up from germline, CDR1 is MNHNS and CDR2 is SASEGT. This CDR3 comprises 16 residues. After removal of 4 bases from V and 2 bases from J, the junction contained 3 bases not matched to a gene. In nucleotides, the CDR3 is TGTGCCAGCAGTGGGGGACTAGCGGCAAACACCGGGGAGCTGTTTTTT. Translation gives CASSGGLAANTGELFF.

The rearrangement links TRBV5-1 to TRBJ1-4; D unclear. V dropped 4 bases and J dropped 4 bases, with 14 bases sitting between them. CDR3 size: 15 residues. Germline CDR1 and CDR2: SGHRS and YFSETQ. The CDR3 DNA is TGCGCCAGCAGCCTACAGTTTTCGAATAATGAAAAACTGTTTTTT. It translates to CASSLQFSNNEKLFF. The entire variable domain, with the rest obtained from reference TRBV5-1 and TRBJ1-4, is as follows: KAGVTQTPRYLIKTRGQQVTLSCSPISGHRSVSWYQQTPGQGLQFLFEYFSETQRNKGNFPGRFSGRQFSNSRSEMNVSTLELGDSALYLCASSLQFSNNEKLFFGSGTQLSVL.

The V and J genes are TRBV28 and TRBJ2-7; 11 bases are a match to TRBD1. Per the germline V gene, CDR1 is MDHEN and CDR2 is SYDVKM. With V trimmed by 6 bases and J by 0 bases, 1 base remained unmatched. The CDR3 extends over 14 amino acids. The CDR3 nucleotides read TGTGCCAGCAGGGGGACAGGGGGCTCCTACGAGCAGTACTTC. This encodes CASRGTGGSYEQYF.

The rearrangement uses TRBV2 and TRBJ1-2; D unclear. Trimming took off 5 bases at V and 0 bases at J, with 7 bases between the two ends. Germline CDR1 reads SNHLY; CDR2 reads FYNNEI. The CDR3 loop spans 13 amino acids. Here the CDR3 reads CASSRQTNYGYTF. The CDR3 DNA is TGTGCCAGCAGTCGTCAAACTAACTATGGCTACACCTTC.

The chain carries TRBV7-6 and TRBJ1-3; D remains unclear. The V end lost 5 bases, the J end lost 4 bases, and 15 bases lay between the germline ends. This CDR3 is built from 15 residues. CDR1 and CDR2 (germline): SGHVS, FNYEAQ. CDR3 sequence reads: CASSPSSLSGNTIYF. The CDR3 DNA reads as TGTGCCAGCAGCCCGAGTAGCCTTTCAGGAAACACCATATATTTT.

The CDR3 nucleotides are TGTGCCACGCCAAAAACCATAGCGTCCGAGCAGTACTTC. Amino acids: CATPKTIASEQYF. This chain uses TRBV5-6 with TRBJ2-7; D might be TRBD2 (5 bases). Trimming took 9 bases from V and 6 from J, leaving 19 bases between them. The germline V gene encodes CDR1 SGHDT and CDR2 YYEEEE. The CDR3 contains 13 residues.

This chain uses TRBV15 with TRBJ2-5, with 9 bases fitting TRBD1. Per the germline V gene, CDR1 is LNHNV and CDR2 is YYDKDF (reference sequence). V was clipped by 3 bases and J by 5 bases; unmatched bases: 7. CDR3 size: 15 residues. This chain's CDR3 is CATSRATGGWETQYF. CDR3 nucleotides: TGTGCCACCAGCAGGGCAACAGGGGGCTGGGAGACCCAGTACTTC. Drawing the rest from reference TRBV15 and TRBJ2-5, the complete variable domain is DAMVIQNPRYQVTQFGKPVTLSCSQTLNHNVMYWYQQKSSQAPKLLFHYYDKDFNNEADTPDNFQSRRPNTSFCFLDIRSPGLGDTAMYLCATSRATGGWETQYFGPGTRLLVL.

This clone has a single count. Different DNA sequences within this sample yield the same CDR3. The chain has TRBV29-1 and TRBJ2-5; the D is unclear. Looked up from germline, CDR1 is SQVTM and CDR2 is ANQGSEA. Between the trimmed V and J ends, which lost 4 bases and 5 bases, there was a span of 5 bases. The CDR3 contains 10 residues. The CDR3 DNA is TGCAGCGTTGGAAGTGAGACCCAGTACTTC. Its protein product is CSVGSETQYF.

This clone showed up just once. The chain carries TRBV9 and TRBJ2-1; 9 nucleotides line up with TRBD2. With V trimmed by 2 bases and J by 7 bases, 7 bases remained unmatched. The CDR3 runs 15 residues. Germline V gene sequence: CDR1 SGDLS, CDR2 YYNGEE. CDR3 amino acids: CASSVQSSGINEQFF. The CDR3 DNA sequence: TGTGCCAGCAGCGTTCAGTCTAGCGGGATTAATGAGCAGTTCTTC. Supplemented by reference TRBV9 and TRBJ2-1, the full variable domain reads DSGVTQTPKHLITATGQRVTLRCSPRSGDLSVYWYQQSLDQGLQFLIQYYNGEERAKGNILERFSAQQFPDLHSELNLSSLELGDSALYFCASSVQSSGINEQFFGPGTRLTVL.

This chain links TRBV7-2 with TRBJ2-7; D could derive from TRBD1 or TRBD2 (7 bases each). CDR3 length: 15 residues. Trimming left V 5 bases short and J 3 bases short, with 17 bases between. Germline CDR1 is SGHTA and CDR2 is FQGNSA. CDR3 amino acids: CASSPQGGGIYEQYF. The CDR3, as DNA: TGTGCCAGCAGCCCCCAGGGGGGGGGAATCTACGAGCAGTACTTC.

The rearrangement joins TRBV19 to TRBJ1-3, with D possibly TRBD1 on 6 matching bases. This CDR3 is 14 amino acids long. Germline assignment: CDR1 LNHDA and CDR2 SQIVND (reference sequence). The ends were cut back, 5 bases at V and 1 base at J, with 9 bases in the middle. The CDR3 loop is CASSAGTSGNTIYF. The CDR3 DNA is TGTGCCAGTAGTGCCGGGACATCTGGAAACACCATATATTTT.

The genes are TRBV19 and TRBJ2-1; 9 bases map to TRBD2. The CDR3 sequence is 17 residues long. J gave up 4 bases and V 5 bases, and 12 bases lay outside the gene matches. Germline lookup yields CDR1 LNHDA and CDR2 SQIVND (reference sequence). The CDR3 reads CASSPPTSGGRYNEQFF. CDR3 nucleotide sequence: TGTGCCAGTAGTCCCCCGACTAGCGGAGGGAGGTACAATGAGCAGTTCTTC.